This is a list of T cell receptor beta chains from one sample in a study of blood T cell repertoires in COVID-19. Assay: immunoSEQ multiplex PCR; the TCRdb copy retains only in-frame clones and omits some. The repertoire holds 150,000 or so clones, with 70% to 90% as singletons. The material sequenced was peripheral blood. These receptors originate from a woman aged 35 to 49 with active or convalescent COVID-19. Both conserved end residues are part of each CDR3. Each record gives: CDR3 DNA, CDR3 protein, clone size, J gene, D gene, V gene. D genes are given only for firm matches. The size of a clone is reported for some rows only, either as once, few or many, or as a class for expanded clones.

DNA: TGCGCCAGCAGCCCGGCCCCCCGGGGGAGCACAGATACGCAGTATTTT
CDR3: CASSPAPRGSTDTQYF
size: .
J: TRBJ2-3
D: .
V: TRBV5-1

DNA: TGTGCCAGCAGTCCCACCGGGGTGGGTGGCTACACCTTC
CDR3: CASSPTGVGGYTF
size: few
J: TRBJ1-2
D: .
V: TRBV28

DNA: TGTGCCAGTTCCGAGCCCCGCGTAATGAACACTGAAGCTTTCTTT
CDR3: CASSEPRVMNTEAFF
size: .
J: TRBJ1-1
D: .
V: TRBV19

DNA: TGTGCCAGCAGCTCCAAGGGGCAGGGAGGCCTATTAACTAATCAGCCCCAGCATTTT
CDR3: CASSSKGQGGLLTNQPQHF
size: .
J: TRBJ1-5
D: .
V: TRBV11-2

DNA: TGTGCCAGCAGCTTAGTTCGACAGGGTAGTGGCTACACCTTC
CDR3: CASSLVRQGSGYTF
size: .
J: TRBJ1-2
D: TRBD1
V: TRBV11-2

DNA: TGTGCCAGCAGCTTAGGCGCTAGCGGGAGAGTAGATACGCAGTATTTT
CDR3: CASSLGASGRVDTQYF
size: .
J: TRBJ2-3
D: TRBD2
V: TRBV11-2

DNA: TGTGCCAGCTCACCAAAGGACAGGTCCTACGAGCAGTACTTC
CDR3: CASSPKDRSYEQYF
size: .
J: TRBJ2-7
D: TRBD1
V: TRBV18

DNA: TGTGCCAGCAGCTTTATTTGGACAGGACGCACAGATACGCAGTATTTT
CDR3: CASSFIWTGRTDTQYF
size: .
J: TRBJ2-3
D: TRBD1
V: TRBV7-2

DNA: TGCGCCAGCAGCTTCACAGGGGTCATGAACACTGAAGCTTTCTTT
CDR3: CASSFTGVMNTEAFF
size: .
J: TRBJ1-1
D: TRBD1
V: TRBV5-1

DNA: TGTGCCAGTAGCCGCGGACAGGGACGGGCGACCTACGAGCAGTACTTC
CDR3: CASSRGQGRATYEQYF
size: .
J: TRBJ2-7
D: TRBD1
V: TRBV19

DNA: TGTGCCAGCAGCTCCCGAGGGAATAATTCACCCCTCCACTTT
CDR3: CASSSRGNNSPLHF
size: .
J: TRBJ1-6
D: .
V: TRBV11-2

DNA: TGCGCCAGCAGCCAAGATCCTGGGGGGACCTACGAGCAGTACTTC
CDR3: CASSQDPGGTYEQYF
size: once
J: TRBJ2-7
D: .
V: TRBV4-3

DNA: TGTGCCAGCAGCGTATCCCCGGGGGGACTCACAGATACGCAGTATTTT
CDR3: CASSVSPGGLTDTQYF
size: .
J: TRBJ2-3
D: TRBD2
V: TRBV9

DNA: TGTGCCAGCAGCCACCAACGGGGGTATGGGGACGAGCAGTACTTC
CDR3: CASSHQRGYGDEQYF
size: .
J: TRBJ2-7
D: .
V: TRBV3-1/TRBV3-2

DNA: TGTGCCTGGCGGGGACATTACTATGGCTACACCTTC
CDR3: CAWRGHYYGYTF
size: once
J: TRBJ1-2
D: .
V: TRBV30

DNA: TGCAGCCTAAGACGTAGAGACTCCCCCAACACTGAAGCTTTCTTT
CDR3: CSLRRRDSPNTEAFF
size: once
J: TRBJ1-1
D: .
V: TRBV29-1

DNA: TGTGCCAGTAGTATCGGTCTCAGGGGCACTGAAGCTTTCTTT
CDR3: CASSIGLRGTEAFF
size: .
J: TRBJ1-1
D: .
V: TRBV19

DNA: TGTGCCAGCAGTTTCGGGGGGCATATTAGTGAAAAACTGTTTTTT
CDR3: CASSFGGHISEKLFF
size: .
J: TRBJ1-4
D: .
V: TRBV27

DNA: TGTGCCAGCAGCTCACAGCATCGAGAGACCCAGTACTTC
CDR3: CASSSQHRETQYF
size: .
J: TRBJ2-5
D: .
V: TRBV5-8

DNA: TGTGCCTGCATACCCGGACAGGGAAGGGAGACCCAGTACTTC
CDR3: CACIPGQGRETQYF
size: .
J: TRBJ2-5
D: TRBD1
V: TRBV30

DNA: TGCGCCAGCCGCGCCGGCGGACTTAATCAGCCCCAGCATTTT
CDR3: CASRAGGLNQPQHF
size: .
J: TRBJ1-5
D: .
V: TRBV6-6

DNA: TGTGCCATCAGTGAGGTAGGGGACTATGGCTACACCTTC
CDR3: CAISEVGDYGYTF
size: .
J: TRBJ1-2
D: .
V: TRBV10-3

DNA: TGTGCCTGGGGCGGGGTTGGCTACGAGCAGTACTTC
CDR3: CAWGGVGYEQYF
size: .
J: TRBJ2-7
D: .
V: TRBV30

DNA: TGCGCCAGCAGCAAAAGACGGGACAGTTCGGGAAACATTCAGTACTTC
CDR3: CASSKRRDSSGNIQYF
size: few
J: TRBJ2-4
D: TRBD1
V: TRBV4-3

DNA: TGTGCCAGCAGTTCCTCTGGGACAGGGGGGCCCTTGCCGGGCACAGATACGCAGTATTTT
CDR3: CASSSSGTGGPLPGTDTQYF
size: .
J: TRBJ2-3
D: TRBD1
V: TRBV27

DNA: TGTGCCAGCTCACCGGGACTAGCGGGGGGTGTAAATACAAAGTCAAACTCCTACGAGCAGTACTTC
CDR3: CASSPGLAGGVNTKSNSYEQYF
size: .
J: TRBJ2-7
D: TRBD2
V: TRBV18

DNA: TGTGCCAGTGGGGGGACGGGGAATCAGCCCCAGCATTTT
CDR3: CASGGTGNQPQHF
size: .
J: TRBJ1-5
D: .
V: TRBV19

DNA: TGTGCCAGCAGAGGGGGAGGGCGGAAGAACACTGAAGCTTTCTTT
CDR3: CASRGGGRKNTEAFF
size: .
J: TRBJ1-1
D: .
V: TRBV27